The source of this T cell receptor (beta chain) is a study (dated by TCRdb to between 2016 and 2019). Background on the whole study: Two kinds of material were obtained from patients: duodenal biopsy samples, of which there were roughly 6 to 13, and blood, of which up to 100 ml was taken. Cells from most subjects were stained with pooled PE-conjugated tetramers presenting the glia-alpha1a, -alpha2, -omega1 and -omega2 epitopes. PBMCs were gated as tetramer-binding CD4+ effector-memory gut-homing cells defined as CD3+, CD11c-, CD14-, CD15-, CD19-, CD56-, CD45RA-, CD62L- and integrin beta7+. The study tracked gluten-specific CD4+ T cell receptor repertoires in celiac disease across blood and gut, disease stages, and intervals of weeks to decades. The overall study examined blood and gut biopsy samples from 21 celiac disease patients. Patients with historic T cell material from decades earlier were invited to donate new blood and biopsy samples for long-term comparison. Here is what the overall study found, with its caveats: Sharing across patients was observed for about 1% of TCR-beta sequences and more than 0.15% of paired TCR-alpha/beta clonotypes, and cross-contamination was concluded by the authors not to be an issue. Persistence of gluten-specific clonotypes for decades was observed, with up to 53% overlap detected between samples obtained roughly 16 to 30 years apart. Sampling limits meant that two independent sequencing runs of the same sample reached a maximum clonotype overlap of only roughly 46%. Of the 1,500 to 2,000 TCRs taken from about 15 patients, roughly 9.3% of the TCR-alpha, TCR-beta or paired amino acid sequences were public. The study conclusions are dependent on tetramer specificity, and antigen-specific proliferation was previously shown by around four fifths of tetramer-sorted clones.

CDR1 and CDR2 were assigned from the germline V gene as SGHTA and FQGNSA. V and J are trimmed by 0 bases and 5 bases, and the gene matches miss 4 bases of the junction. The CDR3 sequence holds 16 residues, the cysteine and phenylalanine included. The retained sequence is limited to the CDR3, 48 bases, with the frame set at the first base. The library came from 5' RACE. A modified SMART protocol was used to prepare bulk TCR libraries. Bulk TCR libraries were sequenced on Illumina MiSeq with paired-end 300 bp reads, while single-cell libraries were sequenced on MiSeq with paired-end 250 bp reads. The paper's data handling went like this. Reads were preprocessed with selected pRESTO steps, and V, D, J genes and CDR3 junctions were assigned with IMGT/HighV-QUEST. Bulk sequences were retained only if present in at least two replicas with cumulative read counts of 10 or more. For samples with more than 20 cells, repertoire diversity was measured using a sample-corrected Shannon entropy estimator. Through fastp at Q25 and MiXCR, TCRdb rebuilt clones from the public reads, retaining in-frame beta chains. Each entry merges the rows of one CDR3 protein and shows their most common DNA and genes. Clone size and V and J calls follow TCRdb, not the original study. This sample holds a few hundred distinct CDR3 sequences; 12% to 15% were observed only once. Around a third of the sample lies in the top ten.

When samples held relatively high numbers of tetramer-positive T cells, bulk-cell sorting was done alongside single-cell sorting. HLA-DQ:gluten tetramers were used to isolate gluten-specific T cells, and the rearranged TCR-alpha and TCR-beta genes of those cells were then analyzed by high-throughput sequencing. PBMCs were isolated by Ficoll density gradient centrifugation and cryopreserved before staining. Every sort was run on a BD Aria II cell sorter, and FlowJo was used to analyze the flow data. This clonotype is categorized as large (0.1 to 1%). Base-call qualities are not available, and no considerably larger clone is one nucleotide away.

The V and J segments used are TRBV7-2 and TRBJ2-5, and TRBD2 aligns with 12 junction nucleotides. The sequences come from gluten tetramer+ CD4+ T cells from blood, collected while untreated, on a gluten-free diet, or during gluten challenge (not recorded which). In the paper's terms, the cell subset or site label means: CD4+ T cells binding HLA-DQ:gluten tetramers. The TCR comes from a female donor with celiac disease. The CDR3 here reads CASSLARLAGEETQYF. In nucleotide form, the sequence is TGTGCCAGCAGCTTAGCCAGACTAGCGGGAGAGGAGACCCAGTACTTC.